This passage covers 29 T cell receptor beta chains from one sample sequenced in a study of blood T cell repertoires in COVID-19 (dated by TCRdb to 2019 to 2021). Libraries were prepared through the immunoSEQ multiplex PCR assay. TCRdb obtained this table from immuneACCESS and retained in-frame rearrangements with V and J assigned. These tables miss some clones; where compared with another copy, unresolved V genes account for less than half of the shortfall, and the remainder is unexplained. Within this sample are roughly 480,000 clones, with roughly 89% of them counted one time only. The ten largest clonotypes hold roughly 0.92% of the sample. The sequenced sample was peripheral blood. These receptors came from a man aged 18 to 30 with COVID-19, enrolled during active disease.

Points on this clone: This specimen includes other DNA sequences encoding the same CDR3. This rearrangement joins TRBV27 to TRBJ2-3; the match to TRBD2 covers 12 bases. J was trimmed by 4 bases and V by 5 bases; bases with no gene match: 1. The CDR3 contains 14 residues. Germline-derived CDR1 and CDR2 are MNHEY and SMNVEV (reference sequence). CDR3 DNA sequence: TGTGCCAGCAGTCTAGCGGGAGGGCCAGATACGCAGTATTTT. Its protein product is CASSLAGGPDTQYF.

This chain connects TRBV7-9 to TRBJ2-3; tentatively, D is TRBD2 (6 bases). The V gene lost 4 bases and the J gene lost 9 bases, with 17 bases spanning the gap. The length of the CDR3 is 14 residues. The germline gives CDR1 SEHNR, CDR2 FQNEAQ (reference sequence). The CDR3: CASSYTGGLDTQYF. The CDR3 DNA follows: TGTGCCAGCAGCTATACCGGAGGGTTAGACACGCAGTATTTT.

The chain is built from TRBV24-1 and TRBJ2-3; 7 nucleotides match TRBD1. The CDR3 contains 16 residues. V was clipped by 3 bases and J by 2 bases; unmatched bases: 7. CDR1 is KGHDR, CDR2 SFDVKD, per germline. CDR3 nucleotides: TGTGCCACCAGTGATAAGGGGGCGAGGGCCACAGATACGCAGTATTTT. Protein sequence: CATSDKGARATDTQYF.

The chain recombines TRBV6-1 with TRBJ2-5; D might be TRBD1 (6 bases). V was pared by 2 bases and J by 1 base, with 8 bases between. CDR3 length: 14 amino acids. Germline assignment: CDR1 MNHNS and CDR2 SASEGT. Written as DNA, the CDR3 is TGTGCCAGCAGTGAACCACAGGGCCAAGAGACCCAGTACTTC. Translated, it gives CASSEPQGQETQYF.

This clone was picked up a small number of times. The V and J genes are TRBV7-9 and TRBJ1-6, with D possibly matching TRBD1 (5 bases). Germline V gene lookup returns CDR1 SEHNR and CDR2 FQNEAQ (reference sequence). The CDR3 length is 14 residues. V lost 4 bases to trimming and J lost 7 bases, with 11 bases between them. CDR3 nucleotide sequence: TGTGCCAGCAGCTCAGAAGGGGCGAATTCACCCCTCCACTTT. Encoded protein: CASSSEGANSPLHF.

V and J are TRBV3-1 (or the pseudogene TRBV3-2) and TRBJ2-7; 9 bases are shared with TRBD1. Per germline, CDR1 LGHDT and CDR2 YNNKEL (reference sequence). After removal of 3 bases from V and 3 bases from J, the junction contained 3 bases not matched to a gene. The CDR3 totals 14 residues. The DNA of the CDR3 is TGTGCCAGCAGCCAGTCGGGACAGGGCTACGAGCAGTACTTC. Residues: CASSQSGQGYEQYF.

V is TRBV18 and J is TRBJ2-2, with D possibly TRBD2 on 5 matching bases. Germline-derived CDR1 and CDR2 are KGHSH and LQKENI. The V end lost 3 bases, the J end lost 6 bases, and 11 bases lay between the germline ends. This CDR3 has 14 amino acids. CDR3 loop: CASSPRNGAGELFF. The CDR3 coding sequence is TGTGCCAGCTCACCGCGAAACGGGGCCGGGGAGCTGTTTTTT. Filled out from reference TRBV18 and TRBJ2-2, the complete variable domain reads NAGVMQNPRHLVRRRGQEARLRCSPMKGHSHVYWYRQLPEEGLKFMVYLQKENIIDESGMPKERFSAEFPKEGPSILRIQQVVRGDSAAYFCASSPRNGAGELFFGEGSRLTVL.

V gene TRBV5-6 combines with J gene TRBJ2-7, with 11 bases fitting TRBD2. After removal of 2 bases from V and 1 base from J, the junction contained 2 bases not matched to a gene. Germline V lookup: CDR1 SGHDT, CDR2 YYEEEE. The CDR3 consists of 15 residues. CDR3 amino acids: CASSFLAGGSYEQYF. Here the CDR3 DNA reads TGTGCCAGCAGCTTTCTAGCGGGGGGTTCCTACGAGCAGTACTTC.

The chain carries TRBV5-6 and TRBJ1-2; 10 positions agree with TRBD1. V shed 2 bases and J 1 base; nucleotides not matched to a gene: 2. Germline assignment: CDR1 SGHDT and CDR2 YYEEEE. The CDR3 contains 15 residues. The CDR3 sequence is CASSFGTGVNYGYTF. CDR3 in DNA: TGTGCCAGCAGCTTTGGGACAGGGGTTAACTATGGCTACACCTTC.

V is TRBV4-1 and J is TRBJ2-3, with TRBD2 identical over 7 bases. Germline loops: CDR1 MGHRA, CDR2 YSYEKL. This CDR3 region has 16 residues. The J segment lost 2 bases and the V segment lost 3 bases, leaving 8 bases of the junction unmatched. The CDR3 region is CASSHAGGGNTDTQYF. The CDR3 DNA sequence: TGCGCCAGCAGCCATGCAGGCGGGGGAAACACAGATACGCAGTATTTT.

V and J are TRBV9 and TRBJ2-2; 9 bases are shared with TRBD1. Unmatched junction bases numbered 6, after V lost 2 bases and J lost 4 bases. This CDR3 region has 16 residues. Germline CDR1 SGDLS, CDR2 YYNGEE. The CDR3 bases are TGTGCCAGCAGCGTCCTACCGGGACAGGGCACCGGGGAGCTGTTTTTT. It encodes CASSVLPGQGTGELFF. Full variable domain (rest looked up from reference TRBV9 and TRBJ2-2): DSGVTQTPKHLITATGQRVTLRCSPRSGDLSVYWYQQSLDQGLQFLIQYYNGEERAKGNILERFSAQQFPDLHSELNLSSLELGDSALYFCASSVLPGQGTGELFFGEGSRLTVL.

This clone was recorded many times. The genes are TRBV5-1 and TRBJ2-1; 9 nucleotides align to TRBD1. Trimming at V came to 2 bases and at J to 4 bases, leaving 4 bases not matched to a gene. CDR3 length: 15 amino acids. Per the germline V gene, CDR1 is SGHRS and CDR2 is YFSETQ. As DNA, the CDR3 is TGCGCCAGCAGCTTACTGGGACAGGGATACAATGAGCAGTTCTTC. Translated: CASSLLGQGYNEQFF.

This sequence joins TRBV19 and TRBJ2-1, with TRBD2 identical over 11 bases. J was trimmed by 7 bases and V by 4 bases; bases with no gene match: 6. Looked up from germline, CDR1 is LNHDA and CDR2 is SQIVND (reference sequence). The CDR3 extends over 15 amino acids. DNA of the CDR3: TGTGCCAGTAGTAACCCGGGACTAGCGGTGAATGAGCAGTTCTTC. Translated, it gives CASSNPGLAVNEQFF.

The table lists this clone with a count of one. The chain carries TRBV10-3 and TRBJ1-1; D possibly corresponds to TRBD1 (5 bases). CDR1 and CDR2 (germline): ENHRY, SYGVKD. Trimming cost V 4 bases and J 1 base, with 13 bases left between them. This CDR3 region has 15 residues. The CDR3 loop is CAISAQGGWNTEAFF. The CDR3 region has the DNA TGTGCCATCAGTGCCCAGGGTGGTTGGAACACTGAAGCTTTCTTT.

The V and J genes are TRBV5-6 and TRBJ1-1; D might be TRBD1 (6 bases). Germline assignment: CDR1 SGHDT and CDR2 YYEEEE. There are 14 residues in the CDR3. With 3 bases removed from V and 6 bases from J, the gap between germline ends came to 15 bases. As DNA, the CDR3 is TGTGCCAGCAGCTCCGGACAGTCCGCAGCTGAAGCTTTCTTT. Its translation: CASSSGQSAAEAFF.

The gene calls are TRBV9 and TRBJ2-2; 11 bases match TRBD2. This CDR3 is 15 amino acids long. The germline CDR1 and CDR2 sequences are SGDLS and YYNGEE. After removal of 7 bases from V and 4 bases from J, the junction contained 6 bases not matched to a gene. The CDR3 reads CASGFGTSGTGELFF. The CDR3 DNA follows: TGTGCCAGCGGATTTGGGACTAGCGGCACCGGGGAGCTGTTTTTT.

For this clone: This CDR3 is also generated by other DNA sequences in the sample. The chain joins TRBV3-1 (or the pseudogene TRBV3-2) to TRBJ2-3; D is possibly TRBD2 (6 bases). Germline values: CDR1 LGHDT, CDR2 YNNKEL (reference sequence). V gave up 4 bases and J gave up 1 base, with 9 bases separating them. The CDR3 has 14 residues. The CDR3 sequence: CASSPGGGTDTQYF. In DNA form, the CDR3 reads TGTGCCAGCAGCCCAGGAGGGGGCACAGATACGCAGTATTTT.

The chain combines TRBV11-2 with TRBJ2-1; D is possibly TRBD1 (6 bases). The CDR3 runs to 16 residues. Germline loops: CDR1 SGHAT, CDR2 FQNNGV. The ends were cut back, 3 bases at V and 3 bases at J, with 15 bases in the middle. CDR3 loop: CASSFRSDRHYNEQFF. The CDR3 coding sequence is TGTGCCAGCAGCTTCCGTAGCGACAGGCACTACAATGAGCAGTTCTTC.

The chain employs TRBV7-9 and TRBJ2-5, with TRBD1 matching over 9 bases. In germline, CDR1 is SEHNR, CDR2 FQNEAQ (reference sequence). J lost 2 bases, V lost 8 bases, and 6 bases had no gene match. CDR3 length equals 14 residues. DNA for the CDR3: TGTGCCAGCCTTCTGACAGGGGGTCAAGAGACCCAGTACTTC. Translated, it gives CASLLTGGQETQYF.

Concerning this clone: Relative to the germline gene, one junction end is altered; a read error may explain this. The rearrangement joins TRBV6-5 to TRBJ2-3; TRBD2 aligns across 7 bases. The CDR3 contains 14 residues. The germline V gene has CDR1 MNHEY and CDR2 SVGAGI. The CDR3 region is CASSYSTAGGGRNF. CDR3 DNA sequence: TGTGCCAGCAGTTACTCGACGGCTGGCGGGGGTAGGAATTTT.

The chain couples TRBV24-1 to TRBJ2-1, with 7 bases aligning to TRBD1. Germline CDR1 is KGHDR and CDR2 is SFDVKD. The J segment lost 8 bases and the V segment lost 3 bases, leaving 6 bases of the junction unmatched. This CDR3 has 14 residues. Here the CDR3 reads CATSDHDRVHEQFF. The CDR3 nucleotides read TGTGCCACCAGTGATCACGACAGGGTCCATGAGCAGTTCTTC.

The sample holds one count of this clone. The chain is built from TRBV7-2 and TRBJ2-3; 10 positions match TRBD1. The CDR3 covers 16 residues. CDR1 SGHTA and CDR2 FQGNSA come from the germline V gene. Trimming at V came to 0 bases and at J to 6 bases, leaving 6 bases not matched to a gene. The CDR3 DNA reads as TGTGCCAGCAGCTTAGCCTCGGGACAGGGGACGGATACGCAGTATTTT. Encoded protein: CASSLASGQGTDTQYF.

This chain connects TRBV7-9 to TRBJ2-7; 11 nucleotides align to TRBD1. V lost 5 bases, J lost 5 bases, and 8 bases stayed unmatched. The germline CDR1 and CDR2 sequences are SEHNR and FQNEAQ (reference sequence). This CDR3 has 15 amino acids. CDR3 sequence reads: CASSPGQGAIDEQYF. Written as DNA, the CDR3 is TGTGCCAGCAGCCCTGGACAGGGGGCGATCGACGAGCAGTACTTC.

The chain joins TRBV6-5 to TRBJ1-6, with TRBD1 as a possible D gene (6 bases). V gave up 7 bases and J gave up 6 bases, with 10 bases separating them. The CDR3 is 13 amino acids. Germline V gene sequence: CDR1 MNHEY, CDR2 SVGAGI. CDR3 protein: CASTGQSNSPLHF. DNA for the CDR3: TGTGCCAGCACTGGACAGAGTAATTCACCCCTCCACTTT.

The rearrangement links TRBV11-3 to TRBJ2-5; 9 bases agree with TRBD1. Unmatched junction bases numbered 3, after V lost 8 bases and J lost 2 bases. CDR1 and CDR2 (germline): SGHNT, YENEEA. The CDR3 covers 13 residues. The DNA for the CDR3 is TGTGCCAGCCACGGACAGGGGCAAGAGACCCAGTACTTC. Translated, it gives CASHGQGQETQYF. The whole variable domain, remainder taken from reference TRBV11-3 and TRBJ2-5, is EAGVVQSPRYKIIEKKQPVAFWCNPISGHNTLYWYLQNLGQGPELLIRYENEEAVDDSQLPKDRFSAERLKGVDSTLKIQPAELGDSAVYLCASHGQGQETQYFGPGTRLLVL.

The gene calls are TRBV10-3 and TRBJ2-3; 7 nucleotides line up with TRBD2. Germline-derived CDR1 and CDR2 are ENHRY and SYGVKD. The CDR3 runs 16 residues. V lost 4 bases to trimming and J lost 1 base; unmatched junction nucleotides: 8. CDR3 sequence: CAISALGGSGTDTQYF. CDR3 in DNA: TGTGCCATCAGTGCGCTGGGCGGGAGCGGCACAGATACGCAGTATTTT.

In DNA form, the CDR3 reads TGCGCCAGCAGCCGAAGGCTAGCGGGAGGGGATGAGCAGTTCTTC. This gives the protein CASSRRLAGGDEQFF. The gene calls are TRBV10-1 and TRBJ2-1, with 12 bases aligning to TRBD2. This CDR3 spans 15 amino acids. After removal of 6 bases from V and 8 bases from J, the junction contained 8 bases not matched to a gene. Germline-derived CDR1 and CDR2 are WNHNN and SYGVQD (reference sequence).

This chain uses TRBV5-1 with TRBJ1-5; a weak D match, TRBD1 (6 bases). The ends were cut back, 0 bases at V and 5 bases at J, with 9 bases in the middle. The CDR3 is made up of 14 amino acids. Germline CDR1 and CDR2: SGHRS and YFSETQ. This CDR3 reads CASSLVGGHQPQHF. Written as DNA, the CDR3 is TGCGCCAGCAGCTTGGTGGGGGGGCATCAGCCCCAGCATTTT.

The CDR3 region is CASSVRGGGKTYNEQFF. CDR3 coding DNA: TGTGCCAGCAGTGTAAGGGGAGGAGGGAAGACCTACAATGAGCAGTTCTTC. The chain has TRBV2 and TRBJ2-1; D possibly corresponds to TRBD2 (6 bases). Germline CDR1 and CDR2: SNHLY and FYNNEI. The V gene lost 4 bases and the J gene lost 2 bases, with 18 bases spanning the gap. The CDR3 is made up of 17 amino acids.